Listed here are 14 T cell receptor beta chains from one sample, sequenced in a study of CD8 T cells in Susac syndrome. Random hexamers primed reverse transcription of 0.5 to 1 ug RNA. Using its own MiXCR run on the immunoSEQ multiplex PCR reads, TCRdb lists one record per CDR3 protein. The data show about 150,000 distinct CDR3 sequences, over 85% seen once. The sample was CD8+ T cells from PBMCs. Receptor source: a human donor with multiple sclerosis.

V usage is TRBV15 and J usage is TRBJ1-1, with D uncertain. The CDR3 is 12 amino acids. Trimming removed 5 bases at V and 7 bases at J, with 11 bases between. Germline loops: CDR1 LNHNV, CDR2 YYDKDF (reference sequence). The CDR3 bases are TGTGCCACCAGCTTAGGGAGAGATGAAGCTTTCTTT. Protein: CATSLGRDEAFF.

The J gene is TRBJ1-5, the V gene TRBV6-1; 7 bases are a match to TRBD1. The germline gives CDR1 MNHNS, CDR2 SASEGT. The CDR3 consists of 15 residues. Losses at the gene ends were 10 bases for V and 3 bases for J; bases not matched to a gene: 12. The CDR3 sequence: CATVDRTTINQPQHF. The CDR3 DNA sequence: TGTGCCACCGTGGACAGGACTACTATCAATCAGCCCCAGCATTTT.

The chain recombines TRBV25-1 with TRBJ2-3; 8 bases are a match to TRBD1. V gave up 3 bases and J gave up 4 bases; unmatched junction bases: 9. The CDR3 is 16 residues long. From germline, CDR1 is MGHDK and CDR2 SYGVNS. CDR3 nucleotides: TGTGCCAGCAGTGACCCCGGGACAGGTGTTTCAGATACGCAGTATTTT. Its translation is CASSDPGTGVSDTQYF.

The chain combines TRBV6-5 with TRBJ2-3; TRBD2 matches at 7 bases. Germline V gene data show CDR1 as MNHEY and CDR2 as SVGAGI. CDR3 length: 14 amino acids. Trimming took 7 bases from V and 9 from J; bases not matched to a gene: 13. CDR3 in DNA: TGTGCCAGCATGGGGGAGGGTGATCAAGTCACGCAGTATTTT. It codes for CASMGEGDQVTQYF.

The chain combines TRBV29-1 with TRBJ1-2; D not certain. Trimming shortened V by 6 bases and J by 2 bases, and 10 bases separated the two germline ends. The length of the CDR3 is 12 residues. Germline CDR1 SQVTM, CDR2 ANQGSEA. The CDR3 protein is CSVPERNYGYTF. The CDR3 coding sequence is TGCAGCGTCCCCGAGAGGAACTATGGCTACACCTTC.

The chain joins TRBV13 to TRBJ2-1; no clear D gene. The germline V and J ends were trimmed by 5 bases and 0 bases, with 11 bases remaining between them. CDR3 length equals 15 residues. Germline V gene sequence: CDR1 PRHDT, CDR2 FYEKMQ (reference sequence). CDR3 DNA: TGTGCCAGCAGCCCCCGAGTGTCCTCCTACAATGAGCAGTTCTTC. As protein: CASSPRVSSYNEQFF.

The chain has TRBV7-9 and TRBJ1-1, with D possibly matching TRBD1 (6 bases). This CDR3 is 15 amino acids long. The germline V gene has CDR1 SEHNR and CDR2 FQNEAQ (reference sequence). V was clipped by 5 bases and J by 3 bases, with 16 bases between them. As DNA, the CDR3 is TGTGCCAGCAGCGCCCTTCCAGGGGCCGACACTGAAGCTTTCTTT. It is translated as CASSALPGADTEAFF.

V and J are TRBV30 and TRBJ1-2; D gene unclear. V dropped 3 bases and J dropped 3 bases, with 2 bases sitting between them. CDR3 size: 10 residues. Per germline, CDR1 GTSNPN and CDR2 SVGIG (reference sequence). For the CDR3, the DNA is TGTGCCTGGAGGGACTATGGCTACACCTTC. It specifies CAWRDYGYTF. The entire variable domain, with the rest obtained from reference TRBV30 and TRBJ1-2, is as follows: SQTIHQWPATLVQPVGSPLSLECTVEGTSNPNLYWYRQAAGRGLQLLFYSVGIGQISSEVPQNLSASRPQDRQFILSSKKLLLSDSGFYLCAWRDYGYTFGSGTRLTVV.

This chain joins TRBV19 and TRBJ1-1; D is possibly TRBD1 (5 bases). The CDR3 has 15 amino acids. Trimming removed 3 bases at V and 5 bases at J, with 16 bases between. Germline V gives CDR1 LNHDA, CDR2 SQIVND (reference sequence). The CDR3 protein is CASSIVAGMTTEAFF. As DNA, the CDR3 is TGTGCCAGTAGTATCGTAGCAGGGATGACGACTGAAGCTTTCTTT.

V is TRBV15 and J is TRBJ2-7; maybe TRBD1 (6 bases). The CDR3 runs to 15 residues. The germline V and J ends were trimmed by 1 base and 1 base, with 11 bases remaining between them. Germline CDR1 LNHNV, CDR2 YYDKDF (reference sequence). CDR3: CATSRVRTASYEQYF. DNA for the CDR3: TGTGCCACCAGCAGAGTTCGGACAGCGTCCTACGAGCAGTACTTC.

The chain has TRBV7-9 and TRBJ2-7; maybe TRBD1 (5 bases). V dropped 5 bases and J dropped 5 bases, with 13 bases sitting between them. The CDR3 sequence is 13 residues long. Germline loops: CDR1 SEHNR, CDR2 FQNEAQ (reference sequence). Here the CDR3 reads CASSIGALNEQYF. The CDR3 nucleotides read TGTGCCAGCAGCATAGGGGCATTGAACGAGCAGTACTTC.

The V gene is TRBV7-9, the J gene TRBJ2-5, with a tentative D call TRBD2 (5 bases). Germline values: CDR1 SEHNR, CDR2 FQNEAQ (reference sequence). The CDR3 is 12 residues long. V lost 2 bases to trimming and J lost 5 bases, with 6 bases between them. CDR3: CASSLPGETQYF. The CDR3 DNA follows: TGTGCCAGCAGCTTACCGGGGGAGACCCAGTACTTC.

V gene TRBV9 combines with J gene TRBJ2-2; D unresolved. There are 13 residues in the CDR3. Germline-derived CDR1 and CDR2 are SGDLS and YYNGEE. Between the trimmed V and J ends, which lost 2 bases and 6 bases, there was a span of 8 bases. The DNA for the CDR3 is TGTGCCAGCAGCGTTCGGTGGCCCGGGGAGCTGTTTTTT. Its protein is CASSVRWPGELFF.

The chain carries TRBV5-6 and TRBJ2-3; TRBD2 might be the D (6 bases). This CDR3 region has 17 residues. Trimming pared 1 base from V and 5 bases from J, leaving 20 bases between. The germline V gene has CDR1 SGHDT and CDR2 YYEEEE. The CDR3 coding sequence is TGTGCCAGCAGCTTGTCTCCGCGGGACTTTGCACGAGATACGCAGTATTTT. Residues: CASSLSPRDFARDTQYF.